This T cell receptor (beta chain) emerged from a study of CD8 T cells in Susac syndrome. General study points: In its TCR sequencing and HLA analysis, the study acknowledged that the number of individuals was relatively small.

0.5 to 1 ug RNA was reverse transcribed with random hexamers. The authors amplified TCR beta CDR3 across 54 Vbeta and 13 Jbeta using immunoSEQ multiplex PCR. TCRdb independently ran MiXCR on the immunoSEQ multiplex PCR reads; one entry per CDR3 protein. Among tens of thousands of distinct CDR3 sequences, around 93% were seen once, and the ten largest hold roughly 0.15%. This clonotype has more than one count but fewer than ten. Its antigen is not known. The junction had 10 bases not matched to a gene; V was cut back by 12 bases and J by 8 bases. Germline CDR1 is KGHDR and CDR2 is SFDVKD. The CDR3 is 13 residues long.

The clonotype originates from a human donor with Susac syndrome. Sequencing was performed on CD4+ T cells from PBMCs. The rearrangement uses TRBV24-1 and TRBJ2-1, with 9 nucleotides matching TRBD2. The CDR3 bases are TGTGCCTGCGGTGTAGCGGGGGTATATGAGCAGTTCTTC. This codes for CACGVAGVYEQFF.